This TCR beta chain comes out of a study of identical twins. Using its own MiXCR run on the 5' RACE reads, TCRdb lists one record per CDR3 protein. The sample has hundreds of thousands of distinct CDR3 sequences, about 20% seen once. CDR1 is KGHSH, CDR2 LQKENI, per germline. The length of the CDR3 is 13 residues. Trimming removed 10 bases at V and 2 bases at J, with 14 bases between. This sample also belongs to another study, concerning T cells expressing NK-cell markers. From that second work: Of the CD8+ T cells in more than five donors, about 1.0-7.0% belonged to dominant NKG2C+ clonotypes.

The J gene is TRBJ2-5, the V gene TRBV18; TRBD1 or TRBD2 may be the D gene (5 bases each). The clonotype originates from a woman aged 18-29 years in good health. Sequencing input: PBMCs. The CDR3 here is CANSRGDQETQYF. In DNA form, the CDR3 reads TGTGCCAACTCCAGAGGGGATCAAGAGACCCAGTACTTC.